This entry features one TCR beta chain sequence. The assay was immunoSEQ multiplex PCR, and TCRdb's table has in-frame clones only and misses some. The profile shows some 17,000 clones, around four fifths of them singletons. The data derive from a study of tumour-infiltrating T cells in Burkitt lymphoma. Study context: Survival, overall and progression-free, tracked with productive clonality.

Germline assignment: CDR1 MNHNS and CDR2 SASEGT. The CDR3 extends over 15 amino acids. Trimming shortened V by 3 bases and J by 7 bases, and 13 bases separated the two germline ends. V is TRBV6-1 and J is TRBJ1-6; weak D call: TRBD1 (6 bases). The TCR was taken from a human donor with diffuse large B-cell lymphoma. Source material: tumor tissue. In DNA form, the CDR3 reads TGTGCCAGCAGTGAGGGAGTTCAGGGGAATTCACCCCTCCACTTT. Residues: CASSEGVQGNSPLHF.